Listed here are 19 T cell receptor beta chains from one sample, sequenced in a study of persistence of HIV-infected CD4 T cells. The immunoSEQ assay was version 4, run in survey mode. Some clones are missing from TCRdb's copy, which holds only in-frame ones; the method was immunoSEQ multiplex PCR. The sample lists approximately 34,000 clones; 82% were seen once. Cells were stimulated with overlapping HIV-1 Gag 15-mer peptides. Sorted nonresponding memory CD4+ T cells were CD40L-negative, CD69-negative, CD45RO-high. These receptors lack a known antigen. Sequencing used CD4+ T cells sorted from PBMCs after 18-hour stimulation, obtained from a patient who received antiretroviral therapy. The receptor source for this set is an adult woman with HIV who was CMV-seropositive.

The chain has TRBV5-5 and TRBJ2-7, with 8 nucleotides matching TRBD1. The germline V gene encodes CDR1 SGHKS and CDR2 YYEKEE (reference sequence). Losses at the gene ends were 6 bases for V and 0 bases for J; bases not matched to a gene: 14. The CDR3 is made up of 17 amino acids. In nucleotides, the CDR3 is TGTGCCAGCATCCTGGCCGGGACAGGCAGGAGCTCCTACGAGCAGTACTTC. Translating gives CASILAGTGRSSYEQYF.

The chain employs TRBV5-4 and TRBJ2-1; 7 bases map to TRBD2. Germline V gene sequence: CDR1 SGHNT, CDR2 YYREEE (reference sequence). This CDR3 spans 16 amino acids. The trim removed 0 bases at V and 2 bases at J, leaving 5 bases unmatched. The CDR3 sequence: CASSLGGSGTYNEQFF. The CDR3 nucleotides read TGTGCCAGCAGCTTGGGCGGGAGTGGGACCTACAATGAGCAGTTCTTC.

V usage is TRBV6-5 and J usage is TRBJ2-7; 7 bases match TRBD1. V lost 4 bases, J lost 7 bases, and 7 bases stayed unmatched. The CDR3 totals 13 residues. Per germline, CDR1 MNHEY and CDR2 SVGAGI. CDR3 in amino acids: CASSLTGMKEQYF. CDR3 coding DNA: TGTGCCAGCAGTTTGACAGGGATGAAGGAGCAGTACTTC.

The rearrangement uses TRBV29-1 and TRBJ2-1; 8 positions agree with TRBD2. In germline, CDR1 is SQVTM, CDR2 ANQGSEA. The V gene end was trimmed by 6 bases and the J gene end by 9 bases; junction bases not matched to a gene: 19. This CDR3 is built from 16 residues. The CDR3 DNA follows: TGCAGCGTCGCCCCACCTCTGAGCGGGAGTAAAACTGAGCAGTTCTTC. This encodes CSVAPPLSGSKTEQFF.

The CDR3: CASSTFTGDYGYTF. CDR3 nucleotides: TGTGCCAGCAGCACATTCACAGGGGACTATGGCTACACCTTC. This chain joins TRBV9 and TRBJ1-2; TRBD1 matches at 7 bases. The CDR3 contains 14 residues. The V gene's germline CDR1 is SGDLS and CDR2 YYNGEE. V was clipped by 4 bases and J by 3 bases; unmatched bases: 6.

The chain carries TRBV5-1 and TRBJ1-1; a weak D match, TRBD1 (6 bases). The CDR3 sequence is 18 residues long. Per the germline V gene, CDR1 is SGHRS and CDR2 is YFSETQ. V gave up 0 bases and J gave up 3 bases, with 21 bases separating them. DNA of the CDR3: TGCGCCAGCAGCTTGGGGGGGGCAGGGACCCTCCGGGACACTGAAGCTTTCTTT. As protein: CASSLGGAGTLRDTEAFF. Supplemented by reference TRBV5-1 and TRBJ1-1, the full variable domain reads KAGVTQTPRYLIKTRGQQVTLSCSPISGHRSVSWYQQTPGQGLQFLFEYFSETQRNKGNFPGRFSGRQFSNSRSEMNVSTLELGDSALYLCASSLGGAGTLRDTEAFFGQGTRLTVV.

The CDR3 is CASSLKTGQAYTF. CDR3 coding DNA: TGTGCCAGCAGCTTAAAAACGGGACAGGCCTACACCTTC. V is TRBV7-9 and J is TRBJ1-2; 8 nucleotides agree with TRBD1. Germline V gene sequence: CDR1 SEHNR, CDR2 FQNEAQ (reference sequence). Trimming removed 2 bases from V and 10 bases from J; junction bases left unmatched: 6. CDR3 size: 13 residues.

The chain joins TRBV6-5 to TRBJ1-5; the D is unclear. This CDR3 spans 13 amino acids. V lost 10 bases and J lost 2, with 12 bases in between. Germline-derived CDR1 and CDR2 are MNHEY and SVGAGI. CDR3 residues: CATEVAGNQPQHF. For the CDR3, the DNA is TGTGCCACCGAAGTTGCGGGCAATCAGCCCCAGCATTTT.

This rearrangement joins TRBV27 to TRBJ2-3; D is unclear. Germline CDR1 and CDR2: MNHEY and SMNVEV (reference sequence). Trimming took off 8 bases at V and 2 bases at J, with 14 bases between the two ends. The CDR3 sequence is 14 residues long. In DNA, the CDR3 is TGTGCCAGCGCACGCGTAAGCTTCACAGATACGCAGTATTTT. Its protein is CASARVSFTDTQYF.

The chain recombines TRBV6-5 with TRBJ1-1; unclear D gene. Germline CDR1 and CDR2: MNHEY and SVGAGI. The V and J ends lost 5 bases and 11 bases respectively, with 21 bases between them. The CDR3 is made up of 14 amino acids. The CDR3 spells CASSLQHDRPGAFF. The CDR3 nucleotides are TGTGCCAGCAGTCTACAGCATGACCGCCCCGGGGCTTTCTTT.

The rearrangement uses TRBV4-3 and TRBJ2-5; TRBD2 agrees at 7 bases. Germline V gives CDR1 LGHNA, CDR2 YSLEER. V lost 1 base and J lost 7; bases outside the gene matches: 9. The CDR3 sequence is 15 residues long. Written as DNA, the CDR3 is TGCGCCAGCAGCCAAGGGGGCGGGGGTTCAGGGACCCAGTACTTC. Residues: CASSQGGGGSGTQYF.

The chain has TRBV28 and TRBJ2-7; 8 bases agree with TRBD1. The CDR3 loop spans 15 amino acids. CDR1 and CDR2 from the germline V gene are MDHEN and SYDVKM. V shed 7 bases and J 1 base; nucleotides not matched to a gene: 9. DNA for the CDR3: TGTGCCAGCACACCCCAGGGGGCCTTATCCTACGAGCAGTACTTC. Protein product: CASTPQGALSYEQYF.

This sequence joins TRBV10-3 and TRBJ2-5, with D perhaps matching TRBD2 (6 bases). CDR1 ENHRY and CDR2 SYGVKD come from the germline V gene. The ends were cut back, 8 bases at V and 5 bases at J, with 24 bases in the middle. This CDR3 contains 16 residues. The CDR3 DNA reads as TGTGCCATCTCGGGGAGGAGGGCGGGAAGCGACGAGACCCAGTACTTC. Its protein is CAISGRRAGSDETQYF.

The chain combines TRBV27 with TRBJ1-5; TRBD1 might be the D (6 bases). CDR3 length: 15 amino acids. V lost 6 bases, J lost 0 bases, and 12 bases lay in between. CDR1 MNHEY and CDR2 SMNVEV come from the germline V gene (reference sequence). For the CDR3, the DNA is TGTGCCAGCAGCGGGGGGGCTTATAGCAATCAGCCCCAGCATTTT. This encodes CASSGGAYSNQPQHF.

Note on this clone: This specimen includes other DNA sequences encoding the same CDR3. This chain connects TRBV7-2 to TRBJ1-1; D may be TRBD1 (5 bases). The CDR3 has 15 amino acids. CDR1 and CDR2 (germline): SGHTA, FQGNSA. The ends were cut back, 0 bases at V and 2 bases at J, with 10 bases in the middle. Here the CDR3 DNA reads TGTGCCAGCAGCTTAGCTCCAGGGTTAAACACTGAAGCTTTCTTT. It encodes CASSLAPGLNTEAFF.

The J gene is TRBJ2-3, the V gene TRBV24-1, with no clear D. The CDR3 spans 16 residues. V lost 4 bases, J lost 4 bases, and 17 bases lay in between. Per germline, CDR1 KGHDR and CDR2 SFDVKD. The CDR3 region has the DNA TGTGCCACCAGTGACCCCCTAGGCTCCGGCGCAGATACGCAGTATTTT. Translating it yields CATSDPLGSGADTQYF.

The chain uses TRBV5-1 and TRBJ2-2, with TRBD2 identical over 11 bases. This CDR3 has 16 residues. Germline lookup yields CDR1 SGHRS and CDR2 YFSETQ. The ends lost 3 bases at V and 2 bases at J; junction bases unmatched: 3. The CDR3 region is CASSSGTSGNTGELFF. CDR3 in DNA: TGCGCCAGCAGCTCGGGGACTAGCGGAAACACCGGGGAGCTGTTTTTT.

The gene calls are TRBV7-2 and TRBJ1-2, with D possibly TRBD1 on 5 matching bases. V was clipped by 2 bases and J by 4 bases, with 14 bases between them. This CDR3 spans 15 amino acids. Germline V CDR1 and CDR2: SGHTA, FQGNSA. The CDR3 sequence is CASSLRTGSTYGYTF. The CDR3 bases are TGTGCCAGCAGCTTAAGAACAGGCTCTACCTATGGCTACACCTTC.

J is TRBJ1-1 and V is TRBV28, with D possibly being TRBD1 (5 bases). The CDR3 is made up of 13 amino acids. Deletions cut 5 bases from V and 6 bases from J, with 13 bases between. Germline V gives CDR1 MDHEN, CDR2 SYDVKM. CDR3 coding DNA: TGTGCCAGCAGTCAAAGGTCCAGGGCTGAAGCTTTCTTT. Translation: CASSQRSRAEAFF. The full variable domain, rest sourced from reference TRBV28 and TRBJ1-1, is DVKVTQSSRYLVKRTGEKVFLECVQDMDHENMFWYRQDPGLGLRLIYFSYDVKMKEKGDIPEGYSVSREKKERFSLILESASTNQTSMYLCASSQRSRAEAFFGQGTRLTVV.